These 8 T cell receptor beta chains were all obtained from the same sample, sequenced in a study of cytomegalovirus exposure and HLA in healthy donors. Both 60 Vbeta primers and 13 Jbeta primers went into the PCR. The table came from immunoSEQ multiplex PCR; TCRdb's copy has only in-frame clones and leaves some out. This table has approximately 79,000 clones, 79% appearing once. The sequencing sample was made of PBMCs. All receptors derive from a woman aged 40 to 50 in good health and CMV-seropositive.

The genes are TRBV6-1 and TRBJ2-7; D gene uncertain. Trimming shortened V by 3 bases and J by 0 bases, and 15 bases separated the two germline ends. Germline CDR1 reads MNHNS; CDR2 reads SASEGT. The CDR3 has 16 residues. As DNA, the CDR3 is TGTGCCAGCAGTGAGTCTCTTCCTAAGAGCTCCTACGAGCAGTACTTC. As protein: CASSESLPKSSYEQYF.

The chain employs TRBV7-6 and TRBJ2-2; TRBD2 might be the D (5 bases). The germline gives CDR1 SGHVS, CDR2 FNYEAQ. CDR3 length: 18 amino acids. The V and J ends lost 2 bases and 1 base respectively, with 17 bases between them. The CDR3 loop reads CASSLTRRLKVNTGELFF. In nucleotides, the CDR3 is TGTGCCAGCAGCTTAACCCGGAGACTAAAAGTGAACACCGGGGAGCTGTTTTTT. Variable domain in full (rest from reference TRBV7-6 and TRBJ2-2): GAGVSQSPRYKVTKRGQDVALRCDPISGHVSLYWYRQALGQGPEFLTYFNYEAQQDKSGLPNDRFSAERPEGSISTLTIQRTEQRDSAMYRCASSLTRRLKVNTGELFFGEGSRLTVL.

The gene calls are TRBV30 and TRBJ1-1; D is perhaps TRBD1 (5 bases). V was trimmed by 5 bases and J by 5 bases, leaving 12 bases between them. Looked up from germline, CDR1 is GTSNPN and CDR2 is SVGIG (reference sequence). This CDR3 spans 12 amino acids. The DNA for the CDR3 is TGTGCCTGGGGTATAGCAGGGACTGAAGCTTTCTTT. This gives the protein CAWGIAGTEAFF.

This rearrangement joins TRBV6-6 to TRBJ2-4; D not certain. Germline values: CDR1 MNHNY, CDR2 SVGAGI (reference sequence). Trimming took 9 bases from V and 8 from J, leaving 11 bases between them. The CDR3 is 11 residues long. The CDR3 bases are TGTGCCAGTCAGGCAAACGACATTCAGTACTTC. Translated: CASQANDIQYF.

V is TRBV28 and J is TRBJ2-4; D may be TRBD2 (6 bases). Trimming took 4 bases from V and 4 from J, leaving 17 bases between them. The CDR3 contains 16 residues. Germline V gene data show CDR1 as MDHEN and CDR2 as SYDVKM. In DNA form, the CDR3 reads TGTGCCAGCAGTTACCCGGGCGGGGTATTAAAAAACATTCAGTACTTC. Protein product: CASSYPGGVLKNIQYF.

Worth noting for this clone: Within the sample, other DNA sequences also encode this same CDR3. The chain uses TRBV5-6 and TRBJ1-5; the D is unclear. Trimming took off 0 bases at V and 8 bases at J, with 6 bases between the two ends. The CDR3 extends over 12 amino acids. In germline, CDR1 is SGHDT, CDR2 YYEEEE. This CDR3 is CASSLAGKPQHF. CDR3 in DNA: TGTGCCAGCAGCTTGGCGGGGAAGCCCCAGCATTTT.

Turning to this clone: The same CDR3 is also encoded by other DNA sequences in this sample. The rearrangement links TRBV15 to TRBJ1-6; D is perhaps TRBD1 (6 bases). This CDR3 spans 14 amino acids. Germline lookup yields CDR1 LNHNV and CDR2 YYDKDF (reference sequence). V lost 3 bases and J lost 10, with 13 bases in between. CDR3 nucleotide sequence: TGTGCCACCAGCAGGACAGGAGGAGAATCACCCCTCCACTTT. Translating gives CATSRTGGESPLHF.

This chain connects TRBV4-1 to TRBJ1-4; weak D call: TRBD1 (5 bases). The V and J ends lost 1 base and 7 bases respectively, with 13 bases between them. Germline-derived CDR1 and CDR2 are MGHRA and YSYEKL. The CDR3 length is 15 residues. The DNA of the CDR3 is TGCGCCAGCAGCCAAGCGGGGGTCCTGGGTGAAAAACTGTTTTTT. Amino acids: CASSQAGVLGEKLFF.